Reported below is one TCR beta chain. Its antigen is still unknown. Per-nucleotide qualities are absent, and no much larger clonotype sits a single base away. This sample is drawn from a study of shared T cell receptors in the human thymus listed by TCRdb under 2021. Study-level background: The study examined how self-reactive, shared T-cell receptor alpha chains are generated in the human thymus.

The library was prepared using the immunoSEQ multiplex PCR assay. Sourced from immuneACCESS, this table was stored by TCRdb with only in-frame sequences that have V and J called. A share of the clones is absent; for the studies checked, an unresolved V gene accounts for under half, and the remainder has no known explanation. Present in this sample are about 380,000 clones, 95% of which were seen just once. The ten largest clones represent approximately 0.018% of the sample. The CDR3 covers 14 residues, taking in both the cysteine and the phenylalanine. The DNA shown is the 42-base CDR3, in frame from base 1. Trimming takes 4 bases from V and 8 bases from J, and the germline ends sit 17 bases apart. CDR1 is given as MGHDK and CDR2 as SYGVNS, both from the germline V gene.

Sequenced input: thymocytes. This chain joins TRBV25-1 to TRBJ1-2; the D gene cannot be resolved reliably. This receptor was taken from a human donor. The base sequence is TGTGCCAGCAGTGCAACGCTGGAGGTCGGGGGCTACACCTTC. It specifies CASSATLEVGGYTF.